One and the same sample provided the 4 T cell receptor beta chains below, sequenced in a study of shared clonotypes between healthy human individuals. The method was immunoSEQ multiplex PCR; TCRdb's version includes in-frame clones alone and lacks a portion of them. The data contain 450,000 to 600,000 clones, 70% to 80% of them singletons. Sequencing input: PBMCs. The receptors were gathered from a woman between 40 and 50 years old in good health. Some clones in this sample may be carry-over from other donors' samples.

The table lists this clone with a few counts. The V and J genes are TRBV19 and TRBJ1-5; D possibly corresponds to TRBD1 (6 bases). This CDR3 is 14 amino acids long. V lost 4 bases and J lost 6, with 13 bases in between. Germline values: CDR1 LNHDA, CDR2 SQIVND (reference sequence). CDR3 loop: CASSTQGWGQPQHF. CDR3 nucleotides: TGTGCCAGTAGTACACAGGGATGGGGTCAGCCCCAGCATTTT.

The rearrangement links TRBV28 to TRBJ2-7; 9 bases are a match to TRBD1. V lost 4 bases and J lost 4; bases outside the gene matches: 11. This CDR3 comprises 16 residues. In germline, CDR1 is MDHEN, CDR2 SYDVKM. CDR3 protein: CASSSQKQGAFYEQYF. In DNA, the CDR3 is TGTGCCAGCAGTTCTCAGAAACAGGGGGCCTTTTACGAGCAGTACTTC.

This clone has a handful of counts. The V gene is TRBV28, the J gene TRBJ1-2, with 11 bases identical to TRBD1. The CDR3 has 17 residues. Germline V gene sequence: CDR1 MDHEN, CDR2 SYDVKM. Trimming cost V 5 bases and J 0 bases; bases outside gene matches: 8. Written as DNA, the CDR3 is TGTGCCAGCAGTCCCGGGACAGGGGGTCGAGCTAACTATGGCTACACCTTC. Translation: CASSPGTGGRANYGYTF.

This chain joins TRBV11-3 and TRBJ2-3, with D unclear. This CDR3 comprises 15 residues. Trimming left V 5 bases short and J 1 base short, with 13 bases between. Germline CDR1 and CDR2: SGHNT and YENEEA. CDR3 DNA sequence: TGTGCCAGCAGCCTGTCAAGCGAGCGCACAGATACGCAGTATTTT. It translates to CASSLSSERTDTQYF.